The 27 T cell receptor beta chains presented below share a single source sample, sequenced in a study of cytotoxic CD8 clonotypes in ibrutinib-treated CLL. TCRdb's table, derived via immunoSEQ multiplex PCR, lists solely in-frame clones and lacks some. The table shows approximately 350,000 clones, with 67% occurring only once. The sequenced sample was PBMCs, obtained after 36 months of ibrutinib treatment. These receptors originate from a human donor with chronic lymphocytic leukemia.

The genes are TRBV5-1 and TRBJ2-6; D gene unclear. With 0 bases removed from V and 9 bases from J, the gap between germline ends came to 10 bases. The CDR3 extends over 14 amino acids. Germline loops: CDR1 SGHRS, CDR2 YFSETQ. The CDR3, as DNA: TGCGCCAGCAGCTTGGCAATGACCGTCAACGTCCTGACTTTC. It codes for CASSLAMTVNVLTF.

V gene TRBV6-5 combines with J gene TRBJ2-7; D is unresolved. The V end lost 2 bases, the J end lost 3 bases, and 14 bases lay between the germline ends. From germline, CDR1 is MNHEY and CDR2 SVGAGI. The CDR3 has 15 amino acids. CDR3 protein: CASSYSPGLDYEQYF. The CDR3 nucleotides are TGTGCCAGCAGTTACAGTCCGGGTCTAGACTACGAGCAGTACTTC.

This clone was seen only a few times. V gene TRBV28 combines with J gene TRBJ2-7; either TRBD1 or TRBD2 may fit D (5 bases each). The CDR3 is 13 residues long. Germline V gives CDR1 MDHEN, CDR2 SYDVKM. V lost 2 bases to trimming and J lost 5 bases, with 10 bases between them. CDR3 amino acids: CASSLSMGDEQYF. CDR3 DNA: TGTGCCAGCAGTTTAAGTATGGGGGACGAGCAGTACTTC.

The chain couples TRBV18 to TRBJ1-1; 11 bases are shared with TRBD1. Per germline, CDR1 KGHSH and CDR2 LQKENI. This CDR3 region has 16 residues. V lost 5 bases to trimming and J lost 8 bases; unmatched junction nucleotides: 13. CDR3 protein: CASSTWTGGDGSEAFF. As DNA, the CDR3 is TGTGCCAGCTCAACGTGGACAGGGGGCGACGGGTCCGAAGCTTTCTTT.

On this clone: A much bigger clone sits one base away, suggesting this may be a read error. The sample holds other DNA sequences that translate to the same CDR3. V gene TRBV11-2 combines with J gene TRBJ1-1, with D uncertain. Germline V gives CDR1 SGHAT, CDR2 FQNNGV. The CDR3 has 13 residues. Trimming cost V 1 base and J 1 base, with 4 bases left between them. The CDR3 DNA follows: TGTGCCAGCAGCTTAGGGGGGAACACTGAAGCTTTCTTT. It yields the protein CASSLGGNTEAFF.

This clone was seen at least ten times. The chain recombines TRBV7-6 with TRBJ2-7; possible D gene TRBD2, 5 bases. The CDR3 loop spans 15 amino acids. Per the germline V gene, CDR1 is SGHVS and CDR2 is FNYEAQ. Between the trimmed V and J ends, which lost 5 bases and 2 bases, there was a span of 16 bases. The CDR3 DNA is TGTGCCAGCAGCCCCAGTGGGCGGGTTCCCTACGAGCAGTACTTC. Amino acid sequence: CASSPSGRVPYEQYF.

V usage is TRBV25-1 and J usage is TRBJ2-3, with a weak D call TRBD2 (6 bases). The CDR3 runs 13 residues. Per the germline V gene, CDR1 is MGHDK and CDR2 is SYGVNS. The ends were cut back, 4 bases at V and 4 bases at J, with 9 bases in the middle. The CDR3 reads CASSGLVSDTQYF. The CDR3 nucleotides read TGTGCCAGCAGTGGACTAGTGTCAGATACGCAGTATTTT.

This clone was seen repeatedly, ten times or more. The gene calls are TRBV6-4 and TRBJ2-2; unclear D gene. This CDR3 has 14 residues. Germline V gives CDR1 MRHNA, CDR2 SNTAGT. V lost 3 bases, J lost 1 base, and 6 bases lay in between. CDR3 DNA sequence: TGTGCCAGCAGTGAAGAGGTGAACACCGGGGAGCTGTTTTTT. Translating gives CASSEEVNTGELFF.

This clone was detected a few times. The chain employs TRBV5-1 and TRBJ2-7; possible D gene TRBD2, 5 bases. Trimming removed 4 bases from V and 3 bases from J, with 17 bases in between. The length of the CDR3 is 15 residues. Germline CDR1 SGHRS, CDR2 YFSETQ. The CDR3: CASSPGATGNYEQYF. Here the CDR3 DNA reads TGCGCCAGCAGCCCTGGCGCTACCGGGAACTACGAGCAGTACTTC.

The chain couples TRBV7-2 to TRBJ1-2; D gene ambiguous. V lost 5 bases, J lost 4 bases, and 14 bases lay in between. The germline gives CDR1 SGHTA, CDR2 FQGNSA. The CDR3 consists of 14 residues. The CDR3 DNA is TGTGCCAGCAGCGCACCGGGGATTACCTATGGCTACACCTTC. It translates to CASSAPGITYGYTF.

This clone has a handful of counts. The CDR3 nucleotides are TGTGCCAGCAGCTTAGCGCGGGACAATGAGCAGTTCTTC. Its protein is CASSLARDNEQFF. The chain joins TRBV7-6 to TRBJ2-1; the D gene is possibly TRBD2 (5 bases). Germline values: CDR1 SGHVS, CDR2 FNYEAQ. V lost 0 bases and J 5 bases, leaving 5 bases between the germline ends. CDR3 length: 13 amino acids. Together with reference TRBV7-6 and TRBJ2-1, the CDR3 gives the full variable domain: GAGVSQSPRYKVTKRGQDVALRCDPISGHVSLYWYRQALGQGPEFLTYFNYEAQQDKSGLPNDRFSAERPEGSISTLTIQRTEQRDSAMYRCASSLARDNEQFFGPGTRLTVL.

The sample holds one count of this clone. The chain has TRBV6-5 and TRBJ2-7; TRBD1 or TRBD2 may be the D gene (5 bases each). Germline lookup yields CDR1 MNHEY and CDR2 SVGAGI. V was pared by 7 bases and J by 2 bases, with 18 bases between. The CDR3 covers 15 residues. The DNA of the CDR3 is TGTGCCAGCACCCGGGACGATTGGACGGCCTACGAGCAGTACTTC. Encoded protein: CASTRDDWTAYEQYF.

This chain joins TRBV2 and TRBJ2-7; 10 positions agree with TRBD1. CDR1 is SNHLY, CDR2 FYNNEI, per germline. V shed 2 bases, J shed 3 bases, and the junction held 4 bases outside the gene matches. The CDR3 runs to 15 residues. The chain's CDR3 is CASSERQGANYEQYF. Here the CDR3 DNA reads TGTGCCAGCAGTGAACGACAGGGGGCTAACTACGAGCAGTACTTC. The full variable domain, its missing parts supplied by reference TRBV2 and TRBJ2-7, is EPEVTQTPSHQVTQMGQEVILRCVPISNHLYFYWYRQILGQKVEFLVSFYNNEISEKSEIFDDQFSVERPDGSNFTLKIRSTKLEDSAMYFCASSERQGANYEQYFGPGTRLTVT.

The CDR3 sequence is CASSAGPYTDTQYF. The CDR3 DNA reads as TGTGCCAGCAGCGCCGGGCCCTACACAGATACGCAGTATTTT. The chain couples TRBV7-3 to TRBJ2-3; unclear D gene. Germline V gene lookup returns CDR1 SGHTA and CDR2 FQGTGA. Trimming pared 5 bases from V and 2 bases from J, leaving 11 bases between. This CDR3 is 14 amino acids long.

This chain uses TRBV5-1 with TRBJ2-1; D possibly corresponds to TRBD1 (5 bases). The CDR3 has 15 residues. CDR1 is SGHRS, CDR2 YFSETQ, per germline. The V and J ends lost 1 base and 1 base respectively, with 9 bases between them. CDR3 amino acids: CASSLSQGSYNEQFF. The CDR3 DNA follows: TGCGCCAGCAGCTTGTCCCAGGGTTCCTACAATGAGCAGTTCTTC. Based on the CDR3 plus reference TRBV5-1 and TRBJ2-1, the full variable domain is KAGVTQTPRYLIKTRGQQVTLSCSPISGHRSVSWYQQTPGQGLQFLFEYFSETQRNKGNFPGRFSGRQFSNSRSEMNVSTLELGDSALYLCASSLSQGSYNEQFFGPGTRLTVL.

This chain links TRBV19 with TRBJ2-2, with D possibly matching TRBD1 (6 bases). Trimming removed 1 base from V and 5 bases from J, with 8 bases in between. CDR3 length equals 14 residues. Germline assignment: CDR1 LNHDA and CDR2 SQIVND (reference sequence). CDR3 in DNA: TGTGCCAGTAGTATAGGGACAGTAACCGGGGAGCTGTTTTTT. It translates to CASSIGTVTGELFF.

Written as DNA, the CDR3 is TGTGCCAGCAGTCAGGGGAACACTGAAGCTTTCTTT. It translates to CASSQGNTEAFF. The chain is built from TRBV7-2 and TRBJ1-1, with D perhaps TRBD1 (5 bases). Between the trimmed V and J ends, which lost 6 bases and 1 base, there was a span of 6 bases. CDR1 is SGHTA and CDR2 is FQGNSA in the germline V gene. The CDR3 contains 12 residues.

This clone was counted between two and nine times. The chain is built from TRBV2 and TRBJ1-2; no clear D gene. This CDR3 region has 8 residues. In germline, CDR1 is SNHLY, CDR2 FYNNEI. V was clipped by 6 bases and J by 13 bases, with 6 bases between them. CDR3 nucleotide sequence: TGTGCCAGCAGCCCTCTCACCTTC. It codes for CASSPLTF.

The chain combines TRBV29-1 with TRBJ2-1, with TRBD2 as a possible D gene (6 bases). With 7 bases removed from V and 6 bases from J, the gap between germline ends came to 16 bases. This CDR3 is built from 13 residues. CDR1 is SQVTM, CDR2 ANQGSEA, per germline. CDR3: CSANRPGGNEQFF. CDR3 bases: TGCAGCGCCAATAGACCCGGGGGCAATGAGCAGTTCTTC.

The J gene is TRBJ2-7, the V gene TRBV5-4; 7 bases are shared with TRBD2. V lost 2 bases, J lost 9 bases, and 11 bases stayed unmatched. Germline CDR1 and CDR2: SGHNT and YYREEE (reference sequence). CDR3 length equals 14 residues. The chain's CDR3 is CASSFIGDSGGQYF. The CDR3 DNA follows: TGTGCCAGCAGCTTTATTGGCGATTCGGGGGGGCAGTACTTC.

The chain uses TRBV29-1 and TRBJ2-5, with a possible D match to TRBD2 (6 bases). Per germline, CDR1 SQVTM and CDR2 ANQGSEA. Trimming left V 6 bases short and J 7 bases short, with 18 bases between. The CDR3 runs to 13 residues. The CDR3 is CSVGFSGLGTQYF. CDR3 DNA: TGCAGCGTCGGATTTAGCGGCCTGGGGACCCAGTACTTC.

Here the CDR3 DNA reads TGTGCCAGCAGTGTTGAAGGCCTATGGGGGTCCCGTGGCTACACCTTC. Translated: CASSVEGLWGSRGYTF. The chain employs TRBV2 and TRBJ1-2, with a tentative D call TRBD1 (5 bases). Germline V gene sequence: CDR1 SNHLY, CDR2 FYNNEI. Deletions cut 4 bases from V and 7 bases from J, with 22 bases between. The CDR3 runs to 16 residues.

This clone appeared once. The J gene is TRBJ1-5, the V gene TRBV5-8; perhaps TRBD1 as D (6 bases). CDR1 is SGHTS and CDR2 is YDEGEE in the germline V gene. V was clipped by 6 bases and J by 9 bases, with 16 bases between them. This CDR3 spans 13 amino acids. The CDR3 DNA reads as TGTGCCAGCAAATTACAGGGTGTGGGGCCCCAGCATTTT. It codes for CASKLQGVGPQHF.

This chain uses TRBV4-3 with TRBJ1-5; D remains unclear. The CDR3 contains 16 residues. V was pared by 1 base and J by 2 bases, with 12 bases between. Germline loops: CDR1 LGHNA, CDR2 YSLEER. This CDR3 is CASSQAEGLGNQPQHF. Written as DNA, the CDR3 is TGCGCCAGCAGCCAAGCTGAAGGTTTGGGCAATCAGCCCCAGCATTTT.

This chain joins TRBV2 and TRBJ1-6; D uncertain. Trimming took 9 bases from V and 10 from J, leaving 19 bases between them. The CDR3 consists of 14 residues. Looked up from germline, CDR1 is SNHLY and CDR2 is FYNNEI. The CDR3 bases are TGTGCCAGGTCCGCCTCGGTGTATGGATCACCCCTCCACTTT. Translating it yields CARSASVYGSPLHF. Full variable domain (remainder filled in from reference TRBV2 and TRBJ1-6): EPEVTQTPSHQVTQMGQEVILRCVPISNHLYFYWYRQILGQKVEFLVSFYNNEISEKSEIFDDQFSVERPDGSNFTLKIRSTKLEDSAMYFCARSASVYGSPLHFGNGTRLTVT.

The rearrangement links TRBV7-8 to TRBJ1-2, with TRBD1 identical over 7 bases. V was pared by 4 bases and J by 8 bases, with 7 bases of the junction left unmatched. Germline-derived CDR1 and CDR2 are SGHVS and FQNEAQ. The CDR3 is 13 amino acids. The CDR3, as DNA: TGTGCCAGCAGCTCCAGACAGGGTTGGGGCTACACCTTC. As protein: CASSSRQGWGYTF.

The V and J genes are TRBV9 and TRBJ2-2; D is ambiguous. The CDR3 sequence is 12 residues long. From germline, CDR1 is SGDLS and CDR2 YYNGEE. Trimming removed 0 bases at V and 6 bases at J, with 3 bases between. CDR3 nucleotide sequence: TGTGCCAGCAGCGTAGATTCCGGGGAGCTGTTTTTT. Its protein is CASSVDSGELFF.